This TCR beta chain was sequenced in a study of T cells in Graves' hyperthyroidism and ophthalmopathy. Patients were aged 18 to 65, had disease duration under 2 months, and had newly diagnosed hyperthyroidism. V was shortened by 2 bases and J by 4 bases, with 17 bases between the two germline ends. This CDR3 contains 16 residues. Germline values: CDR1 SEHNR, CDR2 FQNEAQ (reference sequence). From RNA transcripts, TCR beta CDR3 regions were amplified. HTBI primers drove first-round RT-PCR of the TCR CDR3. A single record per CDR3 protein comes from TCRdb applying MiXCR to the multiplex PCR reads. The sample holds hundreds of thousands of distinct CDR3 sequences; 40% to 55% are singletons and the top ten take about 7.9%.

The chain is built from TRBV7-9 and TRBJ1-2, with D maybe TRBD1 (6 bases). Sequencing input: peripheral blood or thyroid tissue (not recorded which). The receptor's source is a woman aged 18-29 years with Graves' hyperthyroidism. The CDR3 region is CASSLYRGGGLYGYTF. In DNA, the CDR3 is TGTGCCAGCAGCTTATATCGTGGTGGGGGGCTCTATGGCTACACCTTC.